This T cell receptor beta chain was obtained from a study of T-cell reconstitution after alpha-beta-depleted transplantation in children. Unique molecular identifiers tagged the TCRbeta library. Each CDR3 protein is one row after TCRdb ran MiXCR on the PCR reads. The data contain more than 200,000 distinct CDR3 sequences, 9.7% of them singletons. This CDR3 region has 14 residues. Trimming cost V 1 base and J 2 bases, with 8 bases left between them. Germline V gives CDR1 SGHTA, CDR2 FQGNSA. There are many counts of this clonotype. The specimen was PBMCs from the stem cell graft donor, collected from the stem cell graft. This sequence originates from a human donor who donated a stem cell graft to a child with SCID. V is TRBV7-2 and J is TRBJ2-5; no clear D gene. In nucleotides, the CDR3 is TGTGCCAGCAGCTTAGTAATGACGCAAGAGACCCAGTACTTC. Protein: CASSLVMTQETQYF.